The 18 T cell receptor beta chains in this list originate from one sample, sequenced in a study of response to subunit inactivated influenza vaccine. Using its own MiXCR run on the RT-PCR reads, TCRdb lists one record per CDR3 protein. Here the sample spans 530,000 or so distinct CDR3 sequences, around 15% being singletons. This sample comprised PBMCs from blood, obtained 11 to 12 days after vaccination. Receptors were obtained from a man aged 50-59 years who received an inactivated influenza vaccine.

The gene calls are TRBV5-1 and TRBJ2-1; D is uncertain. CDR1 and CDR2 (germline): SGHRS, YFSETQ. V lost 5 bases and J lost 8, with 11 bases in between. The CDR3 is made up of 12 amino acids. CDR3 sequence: CASSLTGHEQFF. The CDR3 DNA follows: TGCGCCAGCAGTCTGACGGGCCATGAGCAGTTCTTC.

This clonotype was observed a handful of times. CDR3 protein: CASSLGLQFPYEQYF. The CDR3 region has the DNA TGTGCCAGCAGCCTGGGACTACAATTTCCCTACGAGCAGTACTTC. The chain recombines TRBV28 with TRBJ2-7, with 7 bases matching TRBD2. The J segment lost 2 bases and the V segment lost 6 bases, leaving 10 bases of the junction unmatched. The CDR3 length is 15 residues. Germline CDR1 MDHEN, CDR2 SYDVKM. The full variable domain, with the rest looked up from reference TRBV28 and TRBJ2-7, is DVKVTQSSRYLVKRTGEKVFLECVQDMDHENMFWYRQDPGLGLRLIYFSYDVKMKEKGDIPEGYSVSREKKERFSLILESASTNQTSMYLCASSLGLQFPYEQYFGPGTRLTVT.

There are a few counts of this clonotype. CDR3 nucleotide sequence: TGTGCCAGCAGCCAAGTAGCGGGACAGGGTACCACTGAAGCTTTCTTT. It yields the protein CASSQVAGQGTTEAFF. This rearrangement joins TRBV3-1 to TRBJ1-1; 9 bases are shared with TRBD1. Germline lookup yields CDR1 LGHDT and CDR2 YNNKEL (reference sequence). The V and J ends lost 1 base and 4 bases, in that order; junction bases with no gene match: 7. This CDR3 region has 16 residues.

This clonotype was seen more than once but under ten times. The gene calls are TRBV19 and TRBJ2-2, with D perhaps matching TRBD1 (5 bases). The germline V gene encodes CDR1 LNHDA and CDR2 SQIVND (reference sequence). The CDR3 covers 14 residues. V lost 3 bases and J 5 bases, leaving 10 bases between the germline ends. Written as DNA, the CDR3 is TGTGCCAGTAGTATGCTAGGGGTGACCGGGGAGCTGTTTTTT. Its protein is CASSMLGVTGELFF.

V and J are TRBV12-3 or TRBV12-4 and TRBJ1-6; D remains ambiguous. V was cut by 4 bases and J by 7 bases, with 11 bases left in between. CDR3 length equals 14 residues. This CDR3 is CASSSGAENSPLHF. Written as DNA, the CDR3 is TGTGCCAGCAGTTCCGGCGCGGAAAATTCACCCCTCCACTTT.

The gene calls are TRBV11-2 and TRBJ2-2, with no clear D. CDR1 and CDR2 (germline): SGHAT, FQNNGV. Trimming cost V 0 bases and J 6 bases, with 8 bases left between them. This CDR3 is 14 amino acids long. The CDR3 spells CASSLEVVPGELFF. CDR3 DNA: TGTGCCAGCAGCTTAGAGGTTGTTCCCGGGGAGCTGTTTTTT.

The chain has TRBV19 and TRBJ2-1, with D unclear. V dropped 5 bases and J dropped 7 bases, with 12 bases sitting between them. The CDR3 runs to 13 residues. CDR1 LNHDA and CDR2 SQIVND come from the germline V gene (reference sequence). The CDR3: CASSLLDRNEQFF. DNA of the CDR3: TGTGCCAGTAGTCTTCTGGACCGAAATGAGCAGTTCTTC.

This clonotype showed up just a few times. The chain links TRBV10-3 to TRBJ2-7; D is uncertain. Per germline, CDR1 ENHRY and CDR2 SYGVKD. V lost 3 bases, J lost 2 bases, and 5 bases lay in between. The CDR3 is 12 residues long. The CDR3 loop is CAISDTAYEQYF. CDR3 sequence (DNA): TGTGCCATCAGTGACACAGCCTACGAGCAGTACTTC.

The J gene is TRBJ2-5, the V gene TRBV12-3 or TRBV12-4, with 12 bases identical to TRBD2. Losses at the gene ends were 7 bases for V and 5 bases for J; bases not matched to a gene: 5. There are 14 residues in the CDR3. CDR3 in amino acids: CASTKTSGSETQYF. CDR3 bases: TGTGCCAGCACTAAGACTAGCGGGAGTGAGACCCAGTACTTC.

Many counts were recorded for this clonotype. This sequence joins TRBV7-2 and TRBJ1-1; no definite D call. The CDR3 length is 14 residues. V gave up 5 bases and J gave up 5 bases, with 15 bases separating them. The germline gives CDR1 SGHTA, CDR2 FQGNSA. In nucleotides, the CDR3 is TGTGCCAGCAGCCCAGGCCGGTATAGTACTGAAGCTTTCTTT. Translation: CASSPGRYSTEAFF.

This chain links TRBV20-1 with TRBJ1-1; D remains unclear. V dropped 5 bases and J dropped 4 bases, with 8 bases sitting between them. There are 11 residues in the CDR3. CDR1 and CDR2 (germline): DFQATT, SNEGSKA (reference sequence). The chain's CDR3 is CSAGVGTEAFF. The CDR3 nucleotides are TGCAGTGCTGGAGTGGGCACTGAAGCTTTCTTT.

The CDR3 reads CASSVGGTANYEQYF. CDR3 DNA sequence: TGTGCCAGCAGCGTAGGGGGGACAGCAAACTACGAGCAGTACTTC. The chain links TRBV9 to TRBJ2-7; 7 bases are shared with TRBD1. V was clipped by 0 bases and J by 3 bases; unmatched bases: 6. Germline CDR1 reads SGDLS; CDR2 reads YYNGEE. The length of the CDR3 is 15 residues. The full variable domain, with the rest looked up from reference TRBV9 and TRBJ2-7, is DSGVTQTPKHLITATGQRVTLRCSPRSGDLSVYWYQQSLDQGLQFLIQYYNGEERAKGNILERFSAQQFPDLHSELNLSSLELGDSALYFCASSVGGTANYEQYFGPGTRLTVT.

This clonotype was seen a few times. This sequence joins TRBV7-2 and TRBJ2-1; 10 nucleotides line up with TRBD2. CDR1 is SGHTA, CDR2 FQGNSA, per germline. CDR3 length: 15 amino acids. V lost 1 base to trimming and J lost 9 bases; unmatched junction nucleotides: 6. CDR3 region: CASSLEGTSVREQFF. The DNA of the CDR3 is TGTGCCAGCAGCTTAGAAGGGACTAGCGTCCGTGAGCAGTTCTTC.

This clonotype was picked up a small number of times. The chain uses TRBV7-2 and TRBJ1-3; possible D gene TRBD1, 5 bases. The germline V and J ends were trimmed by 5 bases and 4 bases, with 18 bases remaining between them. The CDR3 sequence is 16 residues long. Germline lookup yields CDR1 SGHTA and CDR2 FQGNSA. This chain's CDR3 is CASSDTKGNRGNTIYF. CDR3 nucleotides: TGTGCCAGCAGCGATACCAAGGGGAACAGAGGAAACACCATATATTTT. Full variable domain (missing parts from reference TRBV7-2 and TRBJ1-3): GAGVSQSPSNKVTEKGKDVELRCDPISGHTALYWYRQSLGQGLEFLIYFQGNSAPDKSGLPSDRFSAERTGGSVSTLTIQRTQQEDSAVYLCASSDTKGNRGNTIYFGEGSWLTVV.

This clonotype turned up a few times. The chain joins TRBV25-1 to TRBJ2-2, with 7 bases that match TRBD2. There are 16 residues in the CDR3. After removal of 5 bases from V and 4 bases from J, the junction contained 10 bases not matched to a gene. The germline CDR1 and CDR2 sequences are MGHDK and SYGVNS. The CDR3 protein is CASSSGAGRGTGELFF. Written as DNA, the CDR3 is TGTGCCAGCAGTAGCGGGGCTGGCCGGGGCACCGGGGAGCTGTTTTTT.

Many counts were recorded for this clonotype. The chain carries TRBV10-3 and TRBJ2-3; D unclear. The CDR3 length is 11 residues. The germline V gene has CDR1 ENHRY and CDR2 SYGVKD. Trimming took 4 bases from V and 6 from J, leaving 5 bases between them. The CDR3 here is CAISVQDTQYF. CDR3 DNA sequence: TGTGCCATCAGTGTTCAGGATACGCAGTATTTT.

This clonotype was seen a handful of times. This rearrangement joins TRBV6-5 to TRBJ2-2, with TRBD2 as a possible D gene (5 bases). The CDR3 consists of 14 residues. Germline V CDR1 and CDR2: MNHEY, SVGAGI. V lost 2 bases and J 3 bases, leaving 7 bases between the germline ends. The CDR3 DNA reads TGTGCCAGCAGTTACGAGCGGTACACCGGGGAGCTGTTTTTT. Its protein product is CASSYERYTGELFF.

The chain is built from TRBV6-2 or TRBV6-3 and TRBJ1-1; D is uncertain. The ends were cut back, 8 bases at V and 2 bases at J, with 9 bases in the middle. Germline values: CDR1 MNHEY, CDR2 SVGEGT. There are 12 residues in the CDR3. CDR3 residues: CASGRPNTEAFF. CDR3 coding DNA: TGTGCCAGCGGCCGCCCCAACACTGAAGCTTTCTTT.